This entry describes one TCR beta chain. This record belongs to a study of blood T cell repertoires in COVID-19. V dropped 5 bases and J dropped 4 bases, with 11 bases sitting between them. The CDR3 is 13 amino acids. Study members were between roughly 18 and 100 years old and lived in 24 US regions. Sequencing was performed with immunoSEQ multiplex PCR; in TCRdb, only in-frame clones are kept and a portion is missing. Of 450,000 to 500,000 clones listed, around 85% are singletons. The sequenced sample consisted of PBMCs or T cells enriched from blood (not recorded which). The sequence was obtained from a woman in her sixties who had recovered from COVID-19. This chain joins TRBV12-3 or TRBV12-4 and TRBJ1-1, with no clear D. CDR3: CASSPRSGTEAFF. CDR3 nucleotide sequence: TGTGCCAGCAGTCCGAGAAGTGGCACTGAAGCTTTCTTT.